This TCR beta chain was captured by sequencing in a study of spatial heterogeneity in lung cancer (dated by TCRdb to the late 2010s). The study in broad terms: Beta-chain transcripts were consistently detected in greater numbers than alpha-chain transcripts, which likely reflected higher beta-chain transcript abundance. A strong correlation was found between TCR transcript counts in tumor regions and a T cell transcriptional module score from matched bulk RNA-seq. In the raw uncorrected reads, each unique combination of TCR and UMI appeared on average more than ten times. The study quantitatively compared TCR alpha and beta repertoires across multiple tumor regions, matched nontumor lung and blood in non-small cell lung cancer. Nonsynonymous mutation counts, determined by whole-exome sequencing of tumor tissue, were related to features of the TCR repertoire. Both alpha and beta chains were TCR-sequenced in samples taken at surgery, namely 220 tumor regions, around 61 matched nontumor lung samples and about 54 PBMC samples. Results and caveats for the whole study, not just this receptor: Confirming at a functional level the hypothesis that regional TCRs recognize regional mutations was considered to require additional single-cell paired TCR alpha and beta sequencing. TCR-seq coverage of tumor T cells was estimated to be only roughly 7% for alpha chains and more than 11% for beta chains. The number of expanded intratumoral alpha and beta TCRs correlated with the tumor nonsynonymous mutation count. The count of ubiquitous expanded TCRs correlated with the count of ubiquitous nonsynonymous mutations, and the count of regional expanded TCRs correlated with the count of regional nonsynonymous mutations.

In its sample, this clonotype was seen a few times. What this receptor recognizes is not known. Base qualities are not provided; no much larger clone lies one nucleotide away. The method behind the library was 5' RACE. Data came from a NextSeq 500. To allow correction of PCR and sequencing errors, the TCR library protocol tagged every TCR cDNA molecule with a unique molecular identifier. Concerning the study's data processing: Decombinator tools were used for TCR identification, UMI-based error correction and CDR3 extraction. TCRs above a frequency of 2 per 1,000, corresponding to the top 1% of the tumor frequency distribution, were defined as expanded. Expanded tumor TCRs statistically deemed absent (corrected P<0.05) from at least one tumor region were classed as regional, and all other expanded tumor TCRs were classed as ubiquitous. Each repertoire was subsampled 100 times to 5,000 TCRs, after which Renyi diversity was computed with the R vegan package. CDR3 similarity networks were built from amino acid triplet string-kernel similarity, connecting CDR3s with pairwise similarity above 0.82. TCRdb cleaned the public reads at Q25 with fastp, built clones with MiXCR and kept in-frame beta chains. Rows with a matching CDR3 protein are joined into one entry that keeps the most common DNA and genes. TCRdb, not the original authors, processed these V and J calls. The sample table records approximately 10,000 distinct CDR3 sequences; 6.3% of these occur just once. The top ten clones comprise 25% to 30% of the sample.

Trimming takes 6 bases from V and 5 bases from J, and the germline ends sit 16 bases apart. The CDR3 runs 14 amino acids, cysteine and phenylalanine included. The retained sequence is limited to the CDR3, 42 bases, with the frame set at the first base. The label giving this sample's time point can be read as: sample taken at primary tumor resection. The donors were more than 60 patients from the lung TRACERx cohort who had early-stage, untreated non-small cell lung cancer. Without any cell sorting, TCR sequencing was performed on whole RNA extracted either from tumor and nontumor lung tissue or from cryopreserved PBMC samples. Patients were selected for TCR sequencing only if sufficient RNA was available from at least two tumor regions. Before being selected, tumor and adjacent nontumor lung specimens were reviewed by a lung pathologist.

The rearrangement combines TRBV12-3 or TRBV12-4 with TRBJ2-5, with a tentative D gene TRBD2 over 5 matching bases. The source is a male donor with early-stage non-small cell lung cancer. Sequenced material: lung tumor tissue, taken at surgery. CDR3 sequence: CASSLSGGRETQYF. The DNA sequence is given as TGTGCCAGCAGCTTGAGTGGCGGGCGTGAGACCCAGTACTTC.